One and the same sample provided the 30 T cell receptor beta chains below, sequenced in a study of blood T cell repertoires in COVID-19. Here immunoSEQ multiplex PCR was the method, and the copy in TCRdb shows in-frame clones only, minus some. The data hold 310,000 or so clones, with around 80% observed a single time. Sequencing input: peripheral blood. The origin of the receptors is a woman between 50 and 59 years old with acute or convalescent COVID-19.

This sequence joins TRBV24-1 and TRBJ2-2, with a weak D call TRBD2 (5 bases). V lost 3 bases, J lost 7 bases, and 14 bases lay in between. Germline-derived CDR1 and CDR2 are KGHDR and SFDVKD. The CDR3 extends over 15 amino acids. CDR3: CATSDPGLGGGELFF. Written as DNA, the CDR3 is TGTGCCACCAGTGATCCTGGACTGGGTGGCGGGGAGCTGTTTTTT.

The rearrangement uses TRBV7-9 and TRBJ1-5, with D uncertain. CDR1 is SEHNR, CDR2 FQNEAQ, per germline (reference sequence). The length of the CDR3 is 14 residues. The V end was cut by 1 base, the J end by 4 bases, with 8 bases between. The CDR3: CASSLVAGNQPQHF. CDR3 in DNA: TGTGCCAGCAGCTTAGTCGCGGGAAATCAGCCCCAGCATTTT.

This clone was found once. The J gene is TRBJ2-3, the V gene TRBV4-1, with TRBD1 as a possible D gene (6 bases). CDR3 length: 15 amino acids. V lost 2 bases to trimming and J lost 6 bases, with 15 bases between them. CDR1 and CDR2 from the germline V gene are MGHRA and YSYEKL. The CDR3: CASSQYTDSRDTQYF. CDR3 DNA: TGCGCCAGCAGCCAATATACGGACAGTCGTGATACGCAGTATTTT.

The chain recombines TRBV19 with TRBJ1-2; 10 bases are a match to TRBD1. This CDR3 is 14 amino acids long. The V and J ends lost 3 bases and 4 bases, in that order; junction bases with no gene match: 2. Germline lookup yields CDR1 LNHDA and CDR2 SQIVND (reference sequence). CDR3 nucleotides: TGTGCCAGTAGTATGACAGGGGGCGGCTATGGCTACACCTTC. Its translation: CASSMTGGGYGYTF.

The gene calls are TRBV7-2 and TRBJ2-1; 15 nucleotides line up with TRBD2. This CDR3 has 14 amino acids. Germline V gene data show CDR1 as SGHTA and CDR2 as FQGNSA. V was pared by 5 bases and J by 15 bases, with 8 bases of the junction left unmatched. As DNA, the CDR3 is TGTGCCAGCAGCCCACGGACTAGCGGGGGGGCAAGGTTCTTC. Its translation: CASSPRTSGGARFF. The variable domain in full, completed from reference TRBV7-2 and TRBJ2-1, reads GAGVSQSPSNKVTEKGKDVELRCDPISGHTALYWYRQSLGQGLEFLIYFQGNSAPDKSGLPSDRFSAERTGGSVSTLTIQRTQQEDSAVYLCASSPRTSGGARFFGPGTRLTVL.

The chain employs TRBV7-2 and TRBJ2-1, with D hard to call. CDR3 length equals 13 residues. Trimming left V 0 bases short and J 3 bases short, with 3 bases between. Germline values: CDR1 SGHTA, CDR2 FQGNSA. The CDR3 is CASSLASYNEQFF. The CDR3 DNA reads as TGTGCCAGCAGCTTAGCTAGCTACAATGAGCAGTTCTTC. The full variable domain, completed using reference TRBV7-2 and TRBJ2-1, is GAGVSQSPSNKVTEKGKDVELRCDPISGHTALYWYRQSLGQGLEFLIYFQGNSAPDKSGLPSDRFSAERTGGSVSTLTIQRTQQEDSAVYLCASSLASYNEQFFGPGTRLTVL.

The CDR3 bases are TGCGCCAGCAGCGTTATACCAGGGTCTGGGGCCAACGTCCTGACTTTC. It specifies CASSVIPGSGANVLTF. V and J are TRBV5-1 and TRBJ2-6; weak D call: TRBD1 (5 bases). Trimming shortened V by 4 bases and J by 1 base, and 12 bases separated the two germline ends. In germline, CDR1 is SGHRS, CDR2 YFSETQ. The CDR3 loop spans 16 amino acids.

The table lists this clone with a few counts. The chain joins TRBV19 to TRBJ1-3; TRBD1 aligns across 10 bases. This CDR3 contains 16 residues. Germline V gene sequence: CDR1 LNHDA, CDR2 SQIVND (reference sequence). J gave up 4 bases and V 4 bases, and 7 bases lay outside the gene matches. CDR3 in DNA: TGTGCCAGTAGTACGACAGGGGGCCGAGGAGGAAACACCATATATTTT. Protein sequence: CASSTTGGRGGNTIYF.

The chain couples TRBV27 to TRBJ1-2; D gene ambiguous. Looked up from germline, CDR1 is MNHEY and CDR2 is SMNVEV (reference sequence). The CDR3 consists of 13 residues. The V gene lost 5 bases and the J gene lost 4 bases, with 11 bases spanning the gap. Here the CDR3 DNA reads TGTGCCAGCAGTCGGGTCGCGGGCTATGGCTACACCTTC. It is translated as CASSRVAGYGYTF.

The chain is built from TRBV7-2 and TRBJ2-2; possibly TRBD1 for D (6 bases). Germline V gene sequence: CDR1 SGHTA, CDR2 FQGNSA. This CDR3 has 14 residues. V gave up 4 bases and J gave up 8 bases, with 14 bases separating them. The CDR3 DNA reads TGTGCCAGCAGCTCGAAGGGGGTGTGGGGGGAGCTGTTTTTT. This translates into CASSSKGVWGELFF.

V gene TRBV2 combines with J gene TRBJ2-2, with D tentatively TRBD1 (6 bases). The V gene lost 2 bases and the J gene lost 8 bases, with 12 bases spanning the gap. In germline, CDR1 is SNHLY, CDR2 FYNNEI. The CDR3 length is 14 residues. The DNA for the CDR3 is TGTGCCAGCAGTGAATTTGTAGGGGGAGGGGAGCTGTTTTTT. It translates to CASSEFVGGGELFF.

As DNA, the CDR3 is TGTGCCAGCAGGAGAAGGGGTCTGGATGGAAACACCATATATTTT. It yields the protein CASRRRGLDGNTIYF. This sequence joins TRBV6-5 and TRBJ1-3, with a possible D match to TRBD1 (5 bases). Between the trimmed V and J ends, which lost 6 bases and 3 bases, there was a span of 15 bases. The CDR3 is 15 amino acids. Germline values: CDR1 MNHEY, CDR2 SVGAGI.

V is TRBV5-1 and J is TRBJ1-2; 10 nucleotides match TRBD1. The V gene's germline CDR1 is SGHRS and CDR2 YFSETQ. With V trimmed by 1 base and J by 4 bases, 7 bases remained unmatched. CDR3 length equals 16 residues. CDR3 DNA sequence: TGCGCCAGCAGCTTGTTTGGGACAGGGGAGCTCTATGGCTACACCTTC. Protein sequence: CASSLFGTGELYGYTF. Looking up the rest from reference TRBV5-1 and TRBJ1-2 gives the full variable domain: KAGVTQTPRYLIKTRGQQVTLSCSPISGHRSVSWYQQTPGQGLQFLFEYFSETQRNKGNFPGRFSGRQFSNSRSEMNVSTLELGDSALYLCASSLFGTGELYGYTFGSGTRLTVV.

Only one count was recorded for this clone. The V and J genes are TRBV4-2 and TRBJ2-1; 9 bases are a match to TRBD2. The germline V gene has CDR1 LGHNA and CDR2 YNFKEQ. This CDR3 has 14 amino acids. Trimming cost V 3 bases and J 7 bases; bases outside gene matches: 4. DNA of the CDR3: TGTGCCAGCAGCCAGACTAGCGGCCTGAATGAGCAGTTCTTC. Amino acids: CASSQTSGLNEQFF.

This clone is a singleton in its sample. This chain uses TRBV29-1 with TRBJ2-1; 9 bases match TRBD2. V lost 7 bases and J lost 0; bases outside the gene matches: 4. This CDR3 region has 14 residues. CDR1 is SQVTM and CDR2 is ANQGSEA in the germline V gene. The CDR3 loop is CSAERGASYNEQFF. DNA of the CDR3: TGCAGCGCTGAGCGGGGGGCCTCCTACAATGAGCAGTTCTTC.

As DNA, the CDR3 is TGTGCCAGCAGCGTAGTGGGGCGGGGGGATTCACCCCTCCACTTT. Translated: CASSVVGRGDSPLHF. The V gene is TRBV9, the J gene TRBJ1-6, with D maybe TRBD1 (5 bases). Germline CDR1 is SGDLS and CDR2 is YYNGEE. The CDR3 loop spans 15 amino acids. Trimming left V 0 bases short and J 8 bases short, with 12 bases between. Full variable domain (remainder filled in from reference TRBV9 and TRBJ1-6): DSGVTQTPKHLITATGQRVTLRCSPRSGDLSVYWYQQSLDQGLQFLIQYYNGEERAKGNILERFSAQQFPDLHSELNLSSLELGDSALYFCASSVVGRGDSPLHFGNGTRLTVT.

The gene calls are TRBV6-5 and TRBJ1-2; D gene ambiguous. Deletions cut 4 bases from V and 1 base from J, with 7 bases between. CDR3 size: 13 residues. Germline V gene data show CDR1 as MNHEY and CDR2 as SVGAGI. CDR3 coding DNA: TGTGCCAGCAGTTCTTCAGTTAACTATGGCTACACCTTC. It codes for CASSSSVNYGYTF.

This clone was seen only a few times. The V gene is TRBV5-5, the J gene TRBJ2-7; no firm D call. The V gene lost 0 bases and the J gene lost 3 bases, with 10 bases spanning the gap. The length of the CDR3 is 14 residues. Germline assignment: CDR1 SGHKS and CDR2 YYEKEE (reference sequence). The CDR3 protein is CASSLDLLNYEQYV. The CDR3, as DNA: TGTGCCAGCAGCTTGGACCTACTGAACTACGAGCAGTACGTC.

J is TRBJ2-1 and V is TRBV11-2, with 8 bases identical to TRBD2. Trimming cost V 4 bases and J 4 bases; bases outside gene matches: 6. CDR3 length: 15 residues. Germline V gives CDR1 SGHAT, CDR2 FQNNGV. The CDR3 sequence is CASSSSGGSYNEQFF. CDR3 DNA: TGTGCCAGCAGCTCAAGCGGGGGTAGTTACAATGAGCAGTTCTTC.

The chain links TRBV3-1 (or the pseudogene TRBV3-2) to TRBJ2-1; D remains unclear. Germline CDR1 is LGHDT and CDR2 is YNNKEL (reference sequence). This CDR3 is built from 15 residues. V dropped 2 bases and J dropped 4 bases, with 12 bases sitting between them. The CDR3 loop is CASSQLPSRYNEQFF. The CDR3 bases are TGTGCCAGCAGCCAATTGCCTAGTCGGTACAATGAGCAGTTCTTC.

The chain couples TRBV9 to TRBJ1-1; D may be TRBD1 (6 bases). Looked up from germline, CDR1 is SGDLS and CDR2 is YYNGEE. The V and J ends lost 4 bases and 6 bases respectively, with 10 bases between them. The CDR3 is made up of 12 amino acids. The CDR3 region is CASSQGGAEAFF. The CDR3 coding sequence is TGTGCCAGCAGCCAAGGGGGGGCTGAAGCTTTCTTT.

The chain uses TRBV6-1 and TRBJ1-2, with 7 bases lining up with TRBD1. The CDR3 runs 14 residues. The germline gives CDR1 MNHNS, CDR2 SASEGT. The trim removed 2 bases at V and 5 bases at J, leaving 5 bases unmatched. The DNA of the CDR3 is TGTGCCAGCAGTGAATGGGACAGCGTTTATGGCTACACCTTC. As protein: CASSEWDSVYGYTF.

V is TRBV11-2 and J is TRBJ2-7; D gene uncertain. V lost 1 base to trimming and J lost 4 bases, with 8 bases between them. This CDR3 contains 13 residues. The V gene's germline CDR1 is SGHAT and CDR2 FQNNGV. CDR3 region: CASSLGPNYEQYV. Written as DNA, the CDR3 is TGTGCCAGCAGCTTAGGCCCTAATTACGAGCAGTACGTC.

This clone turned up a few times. The CDR3 loop is CSARTSGTTNTGELFF. Here the CDR3 DNA reads TGCAGCGCCCGGACTAGCGGGACTACGAACACCGGGGAGCTGTTTTTT. The V and J genes are TRBV29-1 and TRBJ2-2, with 12 bases matching TRBD2. V gave up 7 bases and J gave up 0 bases; unmatched junction bases: 6. The CDR3 is 16 amino acids. Germline V gene data show CDR1 as SQVTM and CDR2 as ANQGSEA.

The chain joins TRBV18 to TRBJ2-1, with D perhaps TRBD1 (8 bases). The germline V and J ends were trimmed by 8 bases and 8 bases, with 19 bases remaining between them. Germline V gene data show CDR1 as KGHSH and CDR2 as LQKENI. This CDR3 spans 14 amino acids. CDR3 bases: TGTGCCAGCGCAAAGCGGACAGGGAGGGATGAGCAGTTCTTC. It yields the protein CASAKRTGRDEQFF.

CDR3 sequence: CASRGTSGGKETQYF. CDR3 nucleotides: TGTGCCAGCAGGGGGACTAGCGGGGGGAAAGAGACCCAGTACTTC. The rearrangement links TRBV2 to TRBJ2-5, with 15 bases lining up with TRBD2. V trimming: 6 bases; J trimming: 3 bases; junction bases outside the gene matches: 2. The CDR3 length is 15 residues. The germline V gene encodes CDR1 SNHLY and CDR2 FYNNEI.

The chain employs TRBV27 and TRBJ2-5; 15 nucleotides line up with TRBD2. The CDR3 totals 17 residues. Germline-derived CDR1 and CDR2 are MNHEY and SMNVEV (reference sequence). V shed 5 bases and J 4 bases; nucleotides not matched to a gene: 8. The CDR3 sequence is CASSPIRTSGRGETQYF. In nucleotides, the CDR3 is TGTGCCAGCAGTCCCATAAGGACTAGCGGGAGGGGAGAGACCCAGTACTTC.

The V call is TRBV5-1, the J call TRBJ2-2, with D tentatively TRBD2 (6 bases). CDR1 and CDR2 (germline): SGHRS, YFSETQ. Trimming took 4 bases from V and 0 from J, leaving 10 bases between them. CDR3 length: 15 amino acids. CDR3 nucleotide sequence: TGCGCCAGCAGCCCGGACTACTCGAACACCGGGGAGCTGTTTTTT. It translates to CASSPDYSNTGELFF.

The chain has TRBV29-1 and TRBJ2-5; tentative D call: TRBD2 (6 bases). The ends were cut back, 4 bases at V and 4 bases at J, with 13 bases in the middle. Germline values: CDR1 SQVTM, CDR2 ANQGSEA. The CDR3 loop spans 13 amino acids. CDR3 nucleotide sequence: TGCAGCGTTGCCGGGAGTAAAGTAGAGACCCAGTACTTC. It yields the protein CSVAGSKVETQYF.

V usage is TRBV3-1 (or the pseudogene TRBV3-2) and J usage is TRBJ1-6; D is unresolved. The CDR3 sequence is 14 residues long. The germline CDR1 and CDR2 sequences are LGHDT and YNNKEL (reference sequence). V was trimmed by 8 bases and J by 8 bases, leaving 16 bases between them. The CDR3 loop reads CASSSGSGDSPLHF. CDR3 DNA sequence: TGTGCCAGCTCCTCCGGGAGCGGGGATTCACCCCTCCACTTT.